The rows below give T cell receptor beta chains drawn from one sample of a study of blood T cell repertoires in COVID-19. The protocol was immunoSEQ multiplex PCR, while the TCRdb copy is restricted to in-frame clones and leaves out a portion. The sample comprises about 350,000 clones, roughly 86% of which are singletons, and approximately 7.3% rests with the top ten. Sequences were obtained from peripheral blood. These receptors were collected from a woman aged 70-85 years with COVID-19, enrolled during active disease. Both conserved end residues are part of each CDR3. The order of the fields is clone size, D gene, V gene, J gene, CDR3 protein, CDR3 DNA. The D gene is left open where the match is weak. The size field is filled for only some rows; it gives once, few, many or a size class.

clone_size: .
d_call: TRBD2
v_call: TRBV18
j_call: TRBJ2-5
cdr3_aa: CASSPAGGQETQYF
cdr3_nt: TGTGCCAGCTCACCGGCGGGGGGCCAAGAGACCCAGTACTTC

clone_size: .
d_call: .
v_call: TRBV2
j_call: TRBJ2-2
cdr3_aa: CASMDRPNTGELFF
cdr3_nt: TGTGCCAGTATGGACAGACCGAACACCGGGGAGCTGTTTTTT

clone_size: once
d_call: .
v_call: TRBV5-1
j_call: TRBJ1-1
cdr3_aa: CASGGGNTEAFF
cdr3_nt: TGCGCCAGCGGGGGAGGGAACACTGAAGCTTTCTTT

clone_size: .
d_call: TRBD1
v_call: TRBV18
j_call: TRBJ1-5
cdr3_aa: CASTDRDSNQPQHF
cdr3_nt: TGTGCCAGCACCGACAGGGATAGCAATCAGCCCCAGCATTTT

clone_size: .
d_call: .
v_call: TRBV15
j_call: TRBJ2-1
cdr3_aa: CASGPEQFF
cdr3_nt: TGTGCCAGTGGGCCTGAGCAGTTCTTC

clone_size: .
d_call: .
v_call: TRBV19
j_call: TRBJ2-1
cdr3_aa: CASTRRGYNEQFF
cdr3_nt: TGTGCCAGTACCCGCAGGGGCTACAATGAGCAGTTCTTC

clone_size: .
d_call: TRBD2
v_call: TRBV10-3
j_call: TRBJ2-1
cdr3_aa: CAIRPSSGGAKAGEQFF
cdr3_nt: TGTGCCATCAGGCCATCTAGCGGGGGGGCCAAAGCAGGTGAGCAGTTCTTC

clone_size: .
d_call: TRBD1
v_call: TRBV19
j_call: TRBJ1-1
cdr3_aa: CASSYGTGINTEAFF
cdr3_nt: TGTGCCAGTAGTTACGGGACAGGGATTAACACTGAAGCTTTCTTT

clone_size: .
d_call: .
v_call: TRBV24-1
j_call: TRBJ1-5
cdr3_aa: CATSDRRSVTLECQPQHF
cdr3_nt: TGTGCCACCAGTGACCGACGATCTGTGACATTAGAGTGTCAGCCCCAGCATTTT

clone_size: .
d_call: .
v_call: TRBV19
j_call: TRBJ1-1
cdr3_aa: CASSMQGLNTEAFF
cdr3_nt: TGTGCCAGTAGTATGCAGGGCTTGAACACTGAAGCTTTCTTT

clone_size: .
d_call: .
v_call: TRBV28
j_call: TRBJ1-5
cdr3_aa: CASNTPGQPQHF
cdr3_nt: TGTGCCAGCAATACTCCGGGGCAGCCCCAGCATTTT

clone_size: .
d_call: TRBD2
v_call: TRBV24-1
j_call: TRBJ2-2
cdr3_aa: CATSDPSGGGTGELFF
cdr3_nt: TGTGCCACCAGTGATCCTAGCGGGGGAGGGACCGGGGAGCTGTTTTTT

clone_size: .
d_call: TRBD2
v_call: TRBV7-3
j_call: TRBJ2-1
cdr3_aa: CASSRTRDNEQFF
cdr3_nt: TGTGCCAGCAGCAGGACTAGGGACAATGAGCAGTTCTTC

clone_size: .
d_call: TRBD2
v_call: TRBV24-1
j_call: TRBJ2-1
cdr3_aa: CATSDRGLAGDNEQFF
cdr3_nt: TGTGCCACCAGTGACCGGGGACTAGCGGGGGACAATGAGCAGTTCTTC

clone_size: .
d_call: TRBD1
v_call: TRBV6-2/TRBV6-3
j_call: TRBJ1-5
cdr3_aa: CASSPRDRDRSNQPQHF
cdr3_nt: TGTGCCAGCAGCCCTAGGGACAGGGACAGAAGCAATCAGCCCCAGCATTTT

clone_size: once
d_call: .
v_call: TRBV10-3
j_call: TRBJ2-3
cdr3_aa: CAISEITGGTDTQYF
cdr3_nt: TGTGCCATCAGTGAAATTACGGGGGGCACAGATACGCAGTATTTT

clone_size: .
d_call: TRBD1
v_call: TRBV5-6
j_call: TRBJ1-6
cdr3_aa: CASSTGTANNSPLHF
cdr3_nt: TGTGCCAGCAGCACCGGGACAGCTAATAATTCACCCCTCCACTTT

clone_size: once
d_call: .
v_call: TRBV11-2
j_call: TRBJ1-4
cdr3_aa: CASSTGGTPSLFF
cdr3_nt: TGTGCCAGCAGCACTGGGGGGACCCCCTCATTGTTTTTT

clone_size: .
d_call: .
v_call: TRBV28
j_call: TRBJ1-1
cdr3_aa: CASSSRFEAFF
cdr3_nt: TGTGCCAGCAGTTCCCGGTTTGAAGCTTTCTTT

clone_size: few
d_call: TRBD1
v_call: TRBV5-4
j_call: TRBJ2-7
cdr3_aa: CASSFGQGGYEQYF
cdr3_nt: TGTGCCAGCAGCTTCGGACAGGGAGGCTACGAGCAGTACTTC

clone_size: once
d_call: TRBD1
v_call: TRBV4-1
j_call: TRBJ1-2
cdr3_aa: CASSQVGDRGHGYTF
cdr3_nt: TGCGCCAGCAGCCAAGTAGGTGACAGGGGCCATGGCTACACCTTC

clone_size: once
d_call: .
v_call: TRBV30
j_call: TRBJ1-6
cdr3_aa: CAYLKGVFSPLHF
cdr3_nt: TGTGCCTACTTGAAGGGGGTGTTTTCACCCCTCCACTTT

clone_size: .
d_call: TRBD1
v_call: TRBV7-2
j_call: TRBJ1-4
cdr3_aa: CASSLVGTVEKLFF
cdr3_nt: TGTGCCAGCAGCTTAGTTGGGACAGTCGAAAAACTGTTTTTT

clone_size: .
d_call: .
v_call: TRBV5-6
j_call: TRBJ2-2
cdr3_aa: CASSIRTVRQAGELFF
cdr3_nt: TGTGCCAGCAGCATCAGGACAGTCCGGCAAGCCGGGGAGCTGTTTTTT

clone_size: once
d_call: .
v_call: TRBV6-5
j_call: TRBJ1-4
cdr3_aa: CASSYAADEKLFF
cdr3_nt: TGTGCCAGCAGTTACGCGGCCGATGAAAAACTGTTTTTT

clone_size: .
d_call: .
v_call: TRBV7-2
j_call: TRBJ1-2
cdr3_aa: CASSQDISYGYTF
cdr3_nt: TGTGCCAGCAGCCAGGACATCAGCTATGGCTACACCTTC